The 22 T cell receptor beta chains listed next were all sequenced from one sample in a study of blood T cell repertoires in COVID-19 (dated by TCRdb to 2019 to 2021). Libraries were prepared through the immunoSEQ multiplex PCR assay. In its TCRdb copy, this immuneACCESS table keeps in-frame sequences only and misses some clones. Where compared with another copy, unresolved V genes explain less than half of these, and the others have no known cause. This sample comprises about 130,000 clones, approximately 91% of them detected only once. The ten top clones hold approximately 1.2% of the sample. Sequencing was done on a sample of peripheral blood. The receptors shown here come from a woman of 80 years or more with acute or convalescent COVID-19.

The CDR3 spells CASSLEQGGNSPLHF. In DNA form, the CDR3 reads TGTGCCAGCAGCTTAGAGCAGGGTGGTAATTCACCCCTCCACTTT. V is TRBV7-2 and J is TRBJ1-6; D is perhaps TRBD1 (5 bases). Trimming took off 1 base at V and 6 bases at J, with 10 bases between the two ends. The CDR3 totals 15 residues. CDR1 is SGHTA and CDR2 is FQGNSA in the germline V gene.

The chain combines TRBV5-1 with TRBJ1-4; D perhaps matches TRBD1 (6 bases). Germline values: CDR1 SGHRS, CDR2 YFSETQ. This CDR3 has 14 residues. The V and J ends lost 4 bases and 2 bases respectively, with 9 bases between them. The CDR3 protein is CASSTRGTNEKLFF. The CDR3 DNA is TGCGCCAGCAGCACTAGGGGGACTAATGAAAAACTGTTTTTT.

The chain recombines TRBV18 with TRBJ1-4, with D maybe TRBD1 (5 bases). The CDR3 covers 14 residues. Trimming pared 6 bases from V and 3 bases from J, leaving 11 bases between. Germline V gene lookup returns CDR1 KGHSH and CDR2 LQKENI. CDR3 in amino acids: CASSPRTPNEKLFF. The CDR3 region has the DNA TGTGCCAGCTCGCCAAGGACACCTAATGAAAAACTGTTTTTT.

V gene TRBV7-2 combines with J gene TRBJ1-2, with TRBD1 matching 8 bases. J was trimmed by 1 base and V by 5 bases; bases with no gene match: 3. Germline V gene sequence: CDR1 SGHTA, CDR2 FQGNSA. The CDR3 consists of 14 residues. The CDR3 DNA reads TGTGCCAGCAGCACCACAGGGGGTAACTATGGCTACACCTTC. This translates into CASSTTGGNYGYTF.

The chain links TRBV7-9 to TRBJ2-1, with TRBD1 identical over 7 bases. This CDR3 is built from 17 residues. J gave up 10 bases and V 3 bases, and 18 bases lay outside the gene matches. CDR1 is SEHNR, CDR2 FQNEAQ, per germline (reference sequence). The CDR3 region has the DNA TGTGCCAGCAGCTTCCTTTTAGTTCGGGACAGCCGAGAAGAGCAGTTCTTC. This codes for CASSFLLVRDSREEQFF.

The rearrangement links TRBV19 to TRBJ1-2, with 10 nucleotides matching TRBD1. V shed 7 bases and J 2 bases; nucleotides not matched to a gene: 4. Germline-derived CDR1 and CDR2 are LNHDA and SQIVND (reference sequence). The length of the CDR3 is 14 residues. The CDR3, as DNA: TGTGCCAGTATCCTGGGACAGGGGAACTATGGCTACACCTTC. This encodes CASILGQGNYGYTF.

This clone has a single count. The genes are TRBV6-2 or TRBV6-3 and TRBJ2-1, with 10 positions matching TRBD1. V trimming: 5 bases; J trimming: 7 bases; junction bases outside the gene matches: 5. The germline V gene encodes CDR1 MNHEY and CDR2 SVGEGT. This CDR3 has 14 amino acids. This chain's CDR3 is CASSPRDRGNEQFF. The CDR3 nucleotides are TGTGCCAGCAGTCCCCGGGACAGGGGTAATGAGCAGTTCTTC.

In its sample, this clone was seen once. The chain uses TRBV5-4 and TRBJ2-5, with D tentatively TRBD1 (6 bases). Deletions cut 4 bases from V and 1 base from J, with 14 bases between. Germline CDR1 is SGHNT and CDR2 is YYREEE (reference sequence). This CDR3 is built from 15 residues. DNA for the CDR3: TGTGCCAGCAGCCAGCAGGGGCCTATCCAAGAGACCCAGTACTTC. This codes for CASSQQGPIQETQYF.

J is TRBJ1-4 and V is TRBV11-2; 12 nucleotides match TRBD1. The CDR3 is made up of 18 amino acids. J gave up 5 bases and V 5 bases, and 12 bases lay outside the gene matches. CDR1 and CDR2 from the germline V gene are SGHAT and FQNNGV. The CDR3 DNA reads TGTGCCAGCAGCCGCGGGACAGGGGGCTCATCGTCGAATGAAAAACTGTTTTTT. Translated: CASSRGTGGSSSNEKLFF.

J is TRBJ2-3 and V is TRBV7-9; the match to TRBD2 covers 13 bases. Unmatched junction bases numbered 5, after V lost 5 bases and J lost 3 bases. Germline loops: CDR1 SEHNR, CDR2 FQNEAQ (reference sequence). The CDR3 covers 16 residues. Here the CDR3 reads CASSRAGLAGTDTQYF. CDR3 nucleotide sequence: TGTGCCAGCAGCCGGGCGGGACTAGCGGGGACAGATACGCAGTATTTT.

The gene calls are TRBV20-1 and TRBJ2-7; the D is unclear. Germline V gives CDR1 DFQATT, CDR2 SNEGSKA (reference sequence). The CDR3 spans 11 residues. V was clipped by 6 bases and J by 2 bases, with 8 bases between them. CDR3 amino acids: CSAQNTYEQYF. In DNA, the CDR3 is TGCAGTGCCCAGAATACCTACGAGCAGTACTTC.

This clone has just one count. In DNA form, the CDR3 reads TGTGCCAGCATCTGGGACAGTCGATACTACGAGCAGTACTTC. It is translated as CASIWDSRYYEQYF. The chain joins TRBV27 to TRBJ2-7; 7 nucleotides match TRBD1. Germline V gene lookup returns CDR1 MNHEY and CDR2 SMNVEV (reference sequence). V shed 7 bases and J 3 bases; nucleotides not matched to a gene: 9. The CDR3 length is 14 residues.

The V call is TRBV19, the J call TRBJ1-6, with D tentatively TRBD1 (6 bases). The V and J ends lost 6 bases and 0 bases respectively, with 6 bases between them. CDR1 is LNHDA, CDR2 SQIVND, per germline (reference sequence). The CDR3 contains 14 residues. DNA of the CDR3: TGTGCCAGTAGGGACAGCTCCTATAATTCACCCCTCCACTTT. It encodes CASRDSSYNSPLHF. Filled out from reference TRBV19 and TRBJ1-6, the complete variable domain reads DGGITQSPKYLFRKEGQNVTLSCEQNLNHDAMYWYRQDPGQGLRLIYYSQIVNDFQKGDIAEGYSVSREKKESFPLTVTSAQKNPTAFYLCASRDSSYNSPLHFGNGTRLTVT.

CDR3 loop: CASSQDHFYEQYF. CDR3 coding DNA: TGCGCCAGCAGCCAAGATCACTTCTACGAGCAGTACTTC. The gene calls are TRBV4-1 and TRBJ2-7; no firm D call. There are 13 residues in the CDR3. Per the germline V gene, CDR1 is MGHRA and CDR2 is YSYEKL. Trimming took 0 bases from V and 3 from J, leaving 6 bases between them.

The chain couples TRBV2 to TRBJ2-1; the D gene is possibly TRBD1 (6 bases). The V gene lost 8 bases and the J gene lost 9 bases, with 14 bases spanning the gap. This CDR3 has 12 amino acids. CDR1 and CDR2 from the germline V gene are SNHLY and FYNNEI. The CDR3 DNA sequence: TGTGCCAGCCACCCAGGGGTGGGTGAGCAGTTCTTC. This gives the protein CASHPGVGEQFF.

This chain connects TRBV27 to TRBJ1-1, with 8 bases identical to TRBD1. In germline, CDR1 is MNHEY, CDR2 SMNVEV (reference sequence). The junction had 11 bases not matched to a gene; V was cut back by 6 bases and J by 11 bases. The CDR3 runs 13 residues. The CDR3 coding sequence is TGTGCCAGCAGCTGGACAGGGCCCCCTGGGGCTTTCTTT. This gives the protein CASSWTGPPGAFF.

This chain connects TRBV5-4 to TRBJ1-2, with 7 bases aligning to TRBD1. The CDR3 is made up of 16 amino acids. Losses at the gene ends were 5 bases for V and 3 bases for J; bases not matched to a gene: 13. Germline V gene data show CDR1 as SGHNT and CDR2 as YYREEE (reference sequence). The CDR3 region has the DNA TGTGCCAGCAGGGAAAGGGACAGAATATTACACTATGGCTACACCTTC. Protein product: CASRERDRILHYGYTF.

The chain recombines TRBV29-1 with TRBJ1-3; 8 positions match TRBD1. The trim removed 6 bases at V and 7 bases at J, leaving 8 bases unmatched. Per germline, CDR1 SQVTM and CDR2 ANQGSEA. This CDR3 has 13 residues. The DNA of the CDR3 is TGCAGCGTGGGACAGGTCGGAGGGAACACCATATATTTT. This encodes CSVGQVGGNTIYF.

The chain joins TRBV7-2 to TRBJ2-7, with TRBD2 matching 7 bases. After removal of 2 bases from V and 7 bases from J, the junction contained 8 bases not matched to a gene. Germline CDR1 reads SGHTA; CDR2 reads FQGNSA. This CDR3 has 14 amino acids. CDR3 sequence reads: CASSLWGGTREQYF. The CDR3 bases are TGTGCCAGCAGCTTATGGGGGGGGACGAGGGAGCAGTACTTC. Using reference TRBV7-2 and TRBJ2-7 for the parts outside the CDR3, the full variable domain is GAGVSQSPSNKVTEKGKDVELRCDPISGHTALYWYRQSLGQGLEFLIYFQGNSAPDKSGLPSDRFSAERTGGSVSTLTIQRTQQEDSAVYLCASSLWGGTREQYFGPGTRLTVT.

This chain uses TRBV19 with TRBJ2-7, with 7 bases fitting TRBD2. Germline CDR1 is LNHDA and CDR2 is SQIVND (reference sequence). This CDR3 is 14 amino acids long. Germline trimming cut 5 bases from V and 3 bases from J; bases unmatched to any gene: 7. The CDR3, as DNA: TGTGCCAGTAGTCGAGGGCGGGGGAGCTACGAGCAGTACTTC. Translation: CASSRGRGSYEQYF.

The chain recombines TRBV7-8 with TRBJ2-4, with D possibly TRBD1 on 6 matching bases. The CDR3 totals 16 residues. Germline V gene data show CDR1 as SGHVS and CDR2 as FQNEAQ. V was shortened by 2 bases and J by 1 base, with 12 bases between the two germline ends. The CDR3 spells CASSLQGRKAKNIQYF. The CDR3 DNA reads as TGTGCCAGCAGCTTACAGGGGCGAAAGGCCAAAAACATTCAGTACTTC.

This rearrangement joins TRBV6-5 to TRBJ2-1; no reliable D call. Germline assignment: CDR1 MNHEY and CDR2 SVGAGI. The V gene lost 6 bases and the J gene lost 5 bases, with 14 bases spanning the gap. The CDR3 loop spans 14 amino acids. The CDR3 spells CASSPSRPHNEQFF. CDR3 nucleotides: TGTGCCAGCAGCCCGAGCAGGCCCCACAATGAGCAGTTCTTC.